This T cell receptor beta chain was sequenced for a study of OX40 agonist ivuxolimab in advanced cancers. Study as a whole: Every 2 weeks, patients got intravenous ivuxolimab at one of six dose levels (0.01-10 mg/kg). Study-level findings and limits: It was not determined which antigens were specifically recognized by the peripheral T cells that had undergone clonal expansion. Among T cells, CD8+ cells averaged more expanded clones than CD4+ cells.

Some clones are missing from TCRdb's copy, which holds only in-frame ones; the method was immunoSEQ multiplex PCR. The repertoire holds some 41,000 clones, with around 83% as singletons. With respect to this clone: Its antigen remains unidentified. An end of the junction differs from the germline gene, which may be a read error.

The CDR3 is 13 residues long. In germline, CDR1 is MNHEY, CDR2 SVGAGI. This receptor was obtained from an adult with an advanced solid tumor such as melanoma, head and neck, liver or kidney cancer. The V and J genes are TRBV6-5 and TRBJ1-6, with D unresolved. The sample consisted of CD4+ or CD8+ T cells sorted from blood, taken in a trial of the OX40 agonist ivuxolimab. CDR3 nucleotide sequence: TGTGCCAGCACTTCACCCATCTTTGGGGAGCCGGCCTTT. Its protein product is CASTSPIFGEPAF.